The 9 T cell receptor beta chains below all came from one sample that was sequenced in a study of identifying expanded T cells in peripheral blood (dated by TCRdb to the late 2010s). The library was made by the immunoSEQ multiplex PCR assay. The source is immuneACCESS, and TCRdb retained only in-frame sequences with V and J called. Part of the clones is not carried over; for the studies checked, unresolved V genes explain less than half of this, and the remainder is unexplained. This sample comprises 90,000 to 120,000 clones, around 88% of them detected only once. The top ten hold approximately 16% of the sample. The sequenced sample consisted of blood. The receptors stem from a person between 18 and 69 years old in good health.

The rearrangement uses TRBV5-1 and TRBJ2-3, with TRBD1 matching 10 bases. The CDR3 is 14 amino acids. V lost 7 bases to trimming and J lost 6 bases; unmatched junction nucleotides: 8. Germline V gene data show CDR1 as SGHRS and CDR2 as YFSETQ. This chain's CDR3 is CASSPGQGWDTQYF. DNA for the CDR3: TGCGCCAGCTCTCCGGGACAGGGGTGGGATACGCAGTATTTT.

The chain has TRBV6-5 and TRBJ2-1, with TRBD2 matching 7 bases. From germline, CDR1 is MNHEY and CDR2 SVGAGI. V was pared by 2 bases and J by 4 bases, with 2 bases of the junction left unmatched. The CDR3 contains 14 residues. The CDR3 sequence is CASSYVGGYNEQFF. The CDR3 DNA reads as TGTGCCAGCAGTTACGTGGGGGGGTACAATGAGCAGTTCTTC.

The rearrangement links TRBV27 to TRBJ2-7, with 7 bases aligning to TRBD1. This CDR3 has 15 residues. The germline gives CDR1 MNHEY, CDR2 SMNVEV (reference sequence). With 5 bases clipped from V and 0 bases from J, the junction kept 7 bases outside the gene matches. The CDR3 DNA is TGTGCCAGCAGTCCCGCGGCAGGGGGCTCCTACGAGCAGTACTTC. Translating gives CASSPAAGGSYEQYF.

CDR3 DNA: TGTGCCAGCAGCTTACGCCGCGACGAGCAGTACTTC. Its translation: CASSLRRDEQYF. This chain connects TRBV11-2 to TRBJ2-5; D call uncertain. TRBJ2-7 matches the DNA end more closely, so the J call is doubtful. Germline V CDR1 and CDR2: SGHAT, FQNNGV. The CDR3 is made up of 12 amino acids.

This chain links TRBV6-5 with TRBJ2-1; no definite D call. Germline CDR1 and CDR2: MNHEY and SVGAGI. Trimming took 8 bases from V and 6 from J, leaving 5 bases between them. The CDR3 consists of 10 residues. The CDR3 nucleotides read TGTGCCAGCGGGCCCAATGAGCAGTTCTTC. Protein product: CASGPNEQFF.

The CDR3 is CASSPQADSAHEQYF. The CDR3 DNA reads TGTGCCAGCTCACCACAGGCTGACTCGGCCCACGAGCAGTACTTC. The genes are TRBV18 and TRBJ2-7; D remains unclear. V gave up 1 base and J gave up 5 bases, with 15 bases separating them. This CDR3 contains 15 residues. The germline gives CDR1 KGHSH, CDR2 LQKENI.

The gene calls are TRBV5-1 and TRBJ2-3; possibly TRBD1 for D (5 bases). V was pared by 2 bases and J by 2 bases, with 12 bases between. CDR3 length: 15 residues. Per the germline V gene, CDR1 is SGHRS and CDR2 is YFSETQ. The CDR3 sequence: CASSFKGSATDTQYF. The CDR3 DNA reads TGCGCCAGCAGCTTTAAGGGGTCTGCCACAGATACGCAGTATTTT. Supplemented by reference TRBV5-1 and TRBJ2-3, the full variable domain reads KAGVTQTPRYLIKTRGQQVTLSCSPISGHRSVSWYQQTPGQGLQFLFEYFSETQRNKGNFPGRFSGRQFSNSRSEMNVSTLELGDSALYLCASSFKGSATDTQYFGPGTRLTVL.

The chain links TRBV27 to TRBJ1-1; TRBD1 might be the D (5 bases). The CDR3 length is 12 residues. The V gene's germline CDR1 is MNHEY and CDR2 SMNVEV (reference sequence). V was pared by 8 bases and J by 4 bases, with 11 bases between. CDR3 sequence: CASSGGSTEAFF. The CDR3 nucleotides read TGTGCCAGCTCGGGGGGTAGCACTGAAGCTTTCTTT.

The chain combines TRBV15 with TRBJ1-1; D unclear. CDR3 size: 13 residues. Germline lookup yields CDR1 LNHNV and CDR2 YYDKDF (reference sequence). V lost 5 bases to trimming and J lost 4 bases, with 11 bases between them. The CDR3 spells CATSFQELTEAFF. In DNA, the CDR3 is TGTGCCACCAGCTTCCAAGAGCTCACTGAAGCTTTCTTT.